One sample yielded the 27 T cell receptor beta chains listed below, sequenced in a study of T-cell reconstitution after alpha-beta-depleted transplantation in children. For TCRbeta, the library was prepared with unique molecular identifiers. TCRdb re-called the PCR reads through MiXCR, storing one row per CDR3 protein. The sample includes approximately 8,200 distinct CDR3 sequences, around 30% of them seen just once. Sample: peripheral blood, taken 60 days after TCRalphabeta/CD19-depleted stem cell transplant. The receptors come from a boy in the first two years of life who had a stem cell transplant for SCID, so the T cells may come from the graft donor.

The sample holds many counts of this clonotype. This chain connects TRBV5-6 to TRBJ1-3; tentatively, D is TRBD1 (5 bases). Trimming shortened V by 4 bases and J by 2 bases, and 19 bases separated the two germline ends. There are 17 residues in the CDR3. The germline V gene encodes CDR1 SGHDT and CDR2 YYEEEE. The DNA for the CDR3 is TGTGCCAGCAGCCCTCAGCCGGGGGGGACTCCTGGAAACACCATATATTTT. As protein: CASSPQPGGTPGNTIYF.

By frequency in the sample, this clonotype is medium-sized (0.01 to 0.1%). V is TRBV2 and J is TRBJ2-5; the D gene is possibly TRBD1 (6 bases). The CDR3 is 13 amino acids. Trimming took 6 bases from V and 3 from J, leaving 11 bases between them. Germline loops: CDR1 SNHLY, CDR2 FYNNEI. This CDR3 is CASSEDSKETQYF. The CDR3 bases are TGTGCCAGCAGCGAGGACAGCAAAGAGACCCAGTACTTC.

At least ten counts were recorded for this clonotype. This rearrangement joins TRBV7-9 to TRBJ2-7; perhaps TRBD1 as D (6 bases). Germline lookup yields CDR1 SEHNR and CDR2 FQNEAQ (reference sequence). The CDR3 has 12 residues. Between the trimmed V and J ends, which lost 8 bases and 3 bases, there was a span of 11 bases. Here the CDR3 reads CASSARGYEQYF. The DNA for the CDR3 is TGTGCCAGCTCCGCCAGGGGCTACGAGCAGTACTTC.

This clonotype was counted many times. The chain couples TRBV27 to TRBJ1-3; unclear D gene. This CDR3 is built from 13 residues. Trimming pared 6 bases from V and 7 bases from J, leaving 13 bases between. Germline-derived CDR1 and CDR2 are MNHEY and SMNVEV (reference sequence). CDR3 protein: CASRRISGNTIYF. The CDR3 DNA is TGTGCCAGCAGGCGTATTTCGGGGAACACCATATATTTT.

The J gene is TRBJ2-3, the V gene TRBV4-2; maybe TRBD2 (6 bases). V lost 4 bases to trimming and J lost 2 bases, with 22 bases between them. The CDR3 sequence is 18 residues long. CDR1 LGHNA and CDR2 YNFKEQ come from the germline V gene. The CDR3 reads CASSPRGGAAKHTDTQYF. DNA for the CDR3: TGTGCCAGCAGCCCGAGGGGAGGCGCAGCCAAACACACAGATACGCAGTATTTT.

This clonotype has a count of ten or more. The chain recombines TRBV2 with TRBJ2-7; 8 bases are shared with TRBD1. Trimming cost V 5 bases and J 2 bases; bases outside gene matches: 11. The CDR3 is 16 residues long. The V gene's germline CDR1 is SNHLY and CDR2 FYNNEI. The CDR3 is CASSTHPGGLPYEQYF. CDR3 nucleotides: TGTGCCAGCAGTACCCACCCAGGGGGCCTCCCCTACGAGCAGTACTTC.

This clonotype was recorded at least ten times. The chain has TRBV18 and TRBJ1-3; possibly TRBD1 for D (5 bases). Trimming took off 3 bases at V and 0 bases at J, with 21 bases between the two ends. Germline V gene data show CDR1 as KGHSH and CDR2 as LQKENI. The CDR3 sequence is 19 residues long. CDR3 bases: TGTGCCAGCTCACCGTCCCAGGACACCCTGGATACCTCTGGAAACACCATATATTTT. It specifies CASSPSQDTLDTSGNTIYF.

The chain carries TRBV9 and TRBJ2-5; possibly TRBD1 or TRBD2 for D (6 bases each). CDR1 and CDR2 (germline): SGDLS, YYNGEE. The CDR3 is made up of 15 amino acids. Trimming cost V 6 bases and J 3 bases, with 18 bases left between them. Written as DNA, the CDR3 is TGTGCCAGCACCCCCATGGGGGGCCGCGAAGAGACCCAGTACTTC. Its translation: CASTPMGGREETQYF.

CDR3 residues: CASSLERNLRVDTQYF. CDR3 sequence (DNA): TGCGCCAGCAGCTTGGAACGCAACCTAAGAGTAGATACGCAGTATTTT. This chain joins TRBV5-1 and TRBJ2-3; D is ambiguous. This CDR3 has 16 residues. Germline V gene lookup returns CDR1 SGHRS and CDR2 YFSETQ. Between the trimmed V and J ends, which lost 0 bases and 5 bases, there was a span of 16 bases.

This clonotype was counted a single time. This chain connects TRBV3-1 to TRBJ2-1; 15 bases line up with TRBD2. The V gene's germline CDR1 is LGHDT and CDR2 YNNKEL (reference sequence). V shed 1 base and J 4 bases; nucleotides not matched to a gene: 5. The CDR3 sequence is 18 residues long. CDR3 DNA sequence: TGTGCCAGCAGCCAAGGGGGACTAGCGGGAGGATCATACAATGAGCAGTTCTTC. It yields the protein CASSQGGLAGGSYNEQFF.

CDR3 sequence: CASSSPTSGSSYNEQFF. Written as DNA, the CDR3 is TGTGCCAGCAGTTCCCCGACTAGCGGGAGCTCCTACAATGAGCAGTTCTTC. The chain couples TRBV12-3 or TRBV12-4 to TRBJ2-1, with 12 bases lining up with TRBD2. The trim removed 4 bases at V and 0 bases at J, leaving 4 bases unmatched. The CDR3 consists of 17 residues.

In its sample, this clonotype was seen many times. The chain joins TRBV20-1 to TRBJ1-2, with TRBD1 identical over 7 bases. V was pared by 3 bases and J by 6 bases, with 16 bases of the junction left unmatched. Germline CDR1 DFQATT, CDR2 SNEGSKA (reference sequence). The CDR3 is 16 amino acids. The DNA for the CDR3 is TGCAGTGCTAGGGGAACCTTTGACAGGGCTGGGAATGGCTACACCTTC. Its translation is CSARGTFDRAGNGYTF.

This clonotype is deemed medium-sized. The chain recombines TRBV7-9 with TRBJ2-1; D possibly uses TRBD1 or TRBD2 (6 bases each). Germline V gives CDR1 SEHNR, CDR2 FQNEAQ (reference sequence). There are 12 residues in the CDR3. The V end lost 4 bases, the J end lost 10 bases, and 11 bases lay between the germline ends. The CDR3 is CASSSGAREQFF. DNA of the CDR3: TGTGCCAGCAGCTCGGGGGCGAGGGAGCAGTTCTTC.

The V call is TRBV12-3 or TRBV12-4, the J call TRBJ2-4, with 8 bases identical to TRBD1. V was pared by 5 bases and J by 4 bases, with 4 bases of the junction left unmatched. The CDR3 is made up of 14 amino acids. The CDR3 region is CASSVGQVKNIQYF. CDR3 sequence (DNA): TGTGCCAGCAGTGTGGGACAGGTTAAAAACATTCAGTACTTC.

This clonotype is classed as medium-sized. V gene TRBV12-3 or TRBV12-4 combines with J gene TRBJ2-1, with 9 bases fitting TRBD2. This CDR3 has 14 amino acids. The J segment lost 6 bases and the V segment lost 6 bases, leaving 6 bases of the junction unmatched. CDR3 protein: CASRTGLATNEQFF. In DNA form, the CDR3 reads TGTGCCAGCAGGACGGGACTAGCAACCAATGAGCAGTTCTTC.

CDR3 region: CASSKDRRNSGNTIYF. DNA for the CDR3: TGCGCCAGCAGCAAGGACAGGAGGAACTCTGGAAACACCATATATTTT. The chain has TRBV5-1 and TRBJ1-3, with 7 bases matching TRBD1. Trimming cost V 4 bases and J 0 bases; bases outside gene matches: 7. In germline, CDR1 is SGHRS, CDR2 YFSETQ. This CDR3 has 16 residues.

The chain recombines TRBV24-1 with TRBJ2-2; possible D gene TRBD2, 7 bases. Looked up from germline, CDR1 is KGHDR and CDR2 is SFDVKD. CDR3 length equals 16 residues. The V end was cut by 3 bases, the J end by 0 bases, with 10 bases between. The CDR3 sequence: CATSDAGASNTGELFF. CDR3 nucleotides: TGTGCCACCAGTGATGCGGGGGCGTCGAACACCGGGGAGCTGTTTTTT.

This clonotype rates as medium-sized. The rearrangement links TRBV4-2 to TRBJ2-3, with D perhaps TRBD1 or TRBD2 (5 bases each). The V gene's germline CDR1 is LGHNA and CDR2 YNFKEQ. Trimming stripped 1 base from V and 5 bases from J, with 13 bases between. The CDR3 totals 15 residues. The CDR3, as DNA: TGTGCCAGCAGCCAAGCCCTCGGGGCTGGAGATACGCAGTATTTT. It yields the protein CASSQALGAGDTQYF.

The chain employs TRBV28 and TRBJ2-1; D ambiguous. Germline assignment: CDR1 MDHEN and CDR2 SYDVKM. The CDR3 extends over 11 amino acids. The V and J ends lost 2 bases and 7 bases respectively, with 3 bases between them. In DNA, the CDR3 is TGTGCCAGCAGTTTACAAAATGAGCAGTTCTTC. Translating gives CASSLQNEQFF.

By sample share, this clonotype is medium-sized (0.01 to 0.1%). The gene calls are TRBV6-4 and TRBJ1-6, with 7 bases lining up with TRBD1. This CDR3 spans 13 amino acids. After removal of 8 bases from V and 6 bases from J, the junction contained 4 bases not matched to a gene. Looked up from germline, CDR1 is MRHNA and CDR2 is SNTAGT. The CDR3 DNA follows: TGTGCCAGCCGGGACAGCATTAATTCACCCCTCCACTTT. Encoded protein: CASRDSINSPLHF.

This sequence joins TRBV6-1 and TRBJ2-3; TRBD2 agrees at 10 bases. Germline V gene data show CDR1 as MNHNS and CDR2 as SASEGT. Trimming removed 7 bases from V and 2 bases from J; junction bases left unmatched: 12. The CDR3 spans 17 residues. This CDR3 reads CASTPSGRWVLTDTQYF. In DNA form, the CDR3 reads TGTGCCAGCACACCTAGCGGGAGATGGGTACTCACAGATACGCAGTATTTT.

Within the sample, this clonotype is medium-sized. This sequence joins TRBV2 and TRBJ2-5; D is unclear. The CDR3 length is 14 residues. CDR1 SNHLY and CDR2 FYNNEI come from the germline V gene. V dropped 3 bases and J dropped 6 bases, with 14 bases sitting between them. The CDR3 protein is CASSDILVRKTQYF. The CDR3 DNA is TGTGCCAGCAGTGACATCCTGGTGCGGAAGACCCAGTACTTC.

Sample share makes this clonotype medium-sized (0.01 to 0.1%). This chain joins TRBV29-1 and TRBJ2-5, with 8 bases lining up with TRBD1. This CDR3 contains 14 residues. Germline loops: CDR1 SQVTM, CDR2 ANQGSEA. Trimming cost V 5 bases and J 9 bases; bases outside gene matches: 14. CDR3 DNA: TGCAGCGTTAGTGGGACAGGATTAGGAGAATCCCAGTACTTC. This translates into CSVSGTGLGESQYF.

The chain joins TRBV27 to TRBJ2-3; D is perhaps TRBD2 (6 bases). Germline V lookup: CDR1 MNHEY, CDR2 SMNVEV (reference sequence). There are 14 residues in the CDR3. Trimming took off 6 bases at V and 2 bases at J, with 12 bases between the two ends. CDR3 region: CASSSTRDTDTQYF. For the CDR3, the DNA is TGTGCCAGCAGCTCAACGCGGGACACAGATACGCAGTATTTT.

This clonotype was recorded once. The genes are TRBV5-1 and TRBJ2-7; tentative D call: TRBD2 (5 bases). CDR3 size: 12 residues. Germline V gives CDR1 SGHRS, CDR2 YFSETQ. The V gene lost 1 base and the J gene lost 6 bases, with 8 bases spanning the gap. The DNA for the CDR3 is TGCGCCAGCAGCTTGTCCGAGGGCGAGCAGTACTTC. Encoded protein: CASSLSEGEQYF.

The CDR3 bases are TGTGCCAGCAGCTTCGGGACTAGTGGCGCGTATGAGCAGTTCTTC. This sequence encodes CASSFGTSGAYEQFF. This chain connects TRBV7-6 to TRBJ2-1; 8 bases align to TRBD2. V gave up 3 bases and J gave up 8 bases; unmatched junction bases: 9. Germline V CDR1 and CDR2: SGHVS, FNYEAQ. The CDR3 contains 15 residues.

J is TRBJ2-5 and V is TRBV20-1, with D hard to call. Between the trimmed V and J ends, which lost 6 bases and 0 bases, there was a span of 8 bases. This CDR3 is 12 amino acids long. Germline CDR1 DFQATT, CDR2 SNEGSKA (reference sequence). CDR3 sequence (DNA): TGCAGTGCCATCCTACACCAAGAGACCCAGTACTTC. Its translation: CSAILHQETQYF.